This T cell receptor (beta chain) derives from a study of cytomegalovirus exposure and HLA in healthy donors. V was shortened by 5 bases and J by 4 bases, with 8 bases between the two germline ends. Per the germline V gene, CDR1 is MDHEN and CDR2 is SYDVKM. The CDR3 covers 12 residues. This PCR relied on a set of 60 Vbeta primers and 13 Jbeta primers. Sequencing used immunoSEQ multiplex PCR; TCRdb keeps in-frame clones, though not all of them. The sample has roughly 120,000 clones, roughly 77% seen once; the top ten hold approximately 5%. This sequence originates from a man aged 25-45 years in good health and CMV-seronegative. J is TRBJ1-2 and V is TRBV28; D is ambiguous. What was sequenced was PBMCs. CDR3 region: CASSPPGYGYTF. DNA for the CDR3: TGTGCCAGCAGTCCCCCCGGCTATGGCTACACCTTC.